Sequencing of this TCR beta chain was carried out in a study of CD8 T cells in Susac syndrome. V was trimmed by 4 bases and J by 5 bases, leaving 14 bases between them. The germline V gene encodes CDR1 SNHLY and CDR2 FYNNEI. The CDR3 spans 15 residues. This clonotype was detected only once. RNA was extracted with the RNeasy kit, and a quantity of about 0.45 to 1 ug was reverse transcribed using random hexamers. MiXCR, applied by TCRdb to the immunoSEQ multiplex PCR reads, yields one record per CDR3 protein. The data hold about 120,000 distinct CDR3 sequences, with roughly 92% observed a single time. The study sequenced TCR beta in blood CD8+ and CD4+ T cells.

The sequencing input was CD4+ T cells from PBMCs. This chain uses TRBV2 with TRBJ2-2; a weak D match, TRBD2 (6 bases). The clonotype was recovered from a human donor in good health. The CDR3 region has the DNA TGTGCCAGCAGTGTGGAGGAGGGGAGAACCGGGGAGCTGTTTTTT. Amino acid sequence: CASSVEEGRTGELFF. The full variable domain, with the rest looked up from reference TRBV2 and TRBJ2-2, is EPEVTQTPSHQVTQMGQEVILRCVPISNHLYFYWYRQILGQKVEFLVSFYNNEISEKSEIFDDQFSVERPDGSNFTLKIRSTKLEDSAMYFCASSVEEGRTGELFFGEGSRLTVL.